Here is one T cell receptor beta chain with its context. Its target is not known. The germline V and J ends were trimmed by 2 bases and 2 bases, with 5 bases remaining between them. The CDR3 is made up of 13 amino acids. The germline V gene encodes CDR1 SGHDN and CDR2 FVKESK. The sample belongs to a study of long-term antiretroviral therapy in people with HIV. Investigators performed immunoSEQ version v3.0 at survey level. This table comes from immunoSEQ multiplex PCR, and its TCRdb copy is limited to in-frame clones, with some not included. Counted here are 20,000 to 25,000 clones, 70% to 90% occurring once; the ten biggest clones make up roughly 4.3%. Study outcomes and limitations: Repertoires in HIV (unlike those of controls) had narrower CDR3 length ranges.

Among participants with HIV, every one received treatment in the United States. The clonotype was recovered from a man aged 18 to 29 with HIV. This specimen was unsorted PBMCs, taken roughly 4 years after starting antiretroviral therapy. V is TRBV14 and J is TRBJ2-3, with D uncertain. The CDR3 DNA follows: TGTGCCAGCAGCCAACCGAACACAGATACGCAGTATTTT. Encoded protein: CASSQPNTDTQYF.